The 23 T cell receptor beta chains presented below share a single source sample, sequenced in a study of technical replicates of blood from a few donors. Assay: immunoSEQ multiplex PCR; the TCRdb copy retains only in-frame clones and omits some. The data show roughly 70,000 clones, about 94% seen once. The sequencing sample was made of T cells isolated from PBMCs. Every receptor here comes from a human donor in good health.

This chain uses TRBV18 with TRBJ2-5; D is ambiguous. CDR3 size: 13 residues. CDR1 and CDR2 from the germline V gene are KGHSH and LQKENI. Trimming took 2 bases from V and 2 from J, leaving 6 bases between them. CDR3 sequence reads: CASSPNSQETQYF. In nucleotides, the CDR3 is TGTGCCAGCTCACCAAACTCTCAAGAGACCCAGTACTTC.

This chain links TRBV6-6 with TRBJ2-7; 12 bases fit TRBD2. The CDR3 runs to 15 residues. Germline V lookup: CDR1 MNHNY, CDR2 SVGAGI (reference sequence). V shed 6 bases, J shed 2 bases, and the junction held 5 bases outside the gene matches. Here the CDR3 reads CASRNGLAGTYEQYF. CDR3 DNA: TGTGCCAGCAGGAATGGACTAGCGGGGACCTACGAGCAGTACTTC.

The V call is TRBV30, the J call TRBJ2-2; TRBD2 matches at 7 bases. The CDR3 has 15 residues. V shed 2 bases, J shed 2 bases, and the junction held 5 bases outside the gene matches. The germline gives CDR1 GTSNPN, CDR2 SVGIG (reference sequence). The CDR3 sequence: CAWSPLAVNTGELFF. CDR3 nucleotides: TGTGCCTGGAGTCCGCTAGCGGTTAACACCGGGGAGCTGTTTTTT.

The rearrangement joins TRBV6-5 to TRBJ1-2; TRBD1 aligns across 9 bases. In germline, CDR1 is MNHEY, CDR2 SVGAGI. The V segment lost 5 bases and the J segment 8 bases; nucleotides outside the gene matches: 3. The CDR3 covers 12 residues. The CDR3 loop reads CASSTGGYGYTF. The CDR3 DNA sequence: TGTGCCAGCAGTACAGGGGGCTACGGCTACACCTTC.

The chain is built from TRBV28 and TRBJ1-1, with D unclear. Deletions cut 2 bases from V and 0 bases from J, with 4 bases between. Per the germline V gene, CDR1 is MDHEN and CDR2 is SYDVKM. The CDR3 covers 13 residues. The CDR3 region is CASSLGLNTEAFF. The CDR3 DNA reads as TGTGCCAGCAGTTTAGGGCTGAACACTGAAGCTTTCTTT.

This rearrangement joins TRBV9 to TRBJ2-2; a weak D match, TRBD2 (6 bases). Germline CDR1 and CDR2: SGDLS and YYNGEE. Trimming shortened V by 3 bases and J by 4 bases, and 13 bases separated the two germline ends. The CDR3 has 15 residues. The CDR3, as DNA: TGTGCCAGCAGCGGCCCCGGAGGGGTCACCGGGGAGCTGTTTTTT. It codes for CASSGPGGVTGELFF.

CDR3 in amino acids: CASSQDRRDTQYF. CDR3 DNA: TGCGCCAGCAGCCAAGATCGGAGAGATACGCAGTATTTT. V and J are TRBV4-3 and TRBJ2-3; the D is unclear. In germline, CDR1 is LGHNA, CDR2 YSLEER. The CDR3 is 13 residues long. Trimming shortened V by 0 bases and J by 5 bases, and 6 bases separated the two germline ends.

In this sample, this clone turned up once. The chain couples TRBV5-1 to TRBJ2-1, with 9 nucleotides matching TRBD1. Germline values: CDR1 SGHRS, CDR2 YFSETQ. The CDR3 is 14 residues long. V was clipped by 1 base and J by 9 bases; unmatched bases: 5. CDR3 DNA sequence: TGCGCCAGCAGCTTGCAAGACAGGGGGACTGAGCAGTTCTTC. It yields the protein CASSLQDRGTEQFF.

The rearrangement joins TRBV9 to TRBJ1-4; D is perhaps TRBD1 (6 bases). The germline V gene has CDR1 SGDLS and CDR2 YYNGEE. V was clipped by 4 bases and J by 3 bases, with 13 bases between them. This CDR3 is 15 amino acids long. DNA of the CDR3: TGTGCCAGCAGCCCACGACAGGACCCTAATGAAAAACTGTTTTTT. As protein: CASSPRQDPNEKLFF.

This chain joins TRBV30 and TRBJ2-7; maybe TRBD2 (6 bases). Germline CDR1 and CDR2: GTSNPN and SVGIG (reference sequence). Trimming took 0 bases from V and 1 from J, leaving 19 bases between them. The CDR3 contains 17 residues. The CDR3 region is CAWSVKFGGLWSYEQYF. Written as DNA, the CDR3 is TGTGCCTGGAGTGTAAAGTTTGGGGGACTTTGGTCCTACGAGCAGTACTTC.

The chain links TRBV4-2 to TRBJ2-2, with 8 bases matching TRBD2. The V and J ends lost 1 base and 7 bases, in that order; junction bases with no gene match: 14. The CDR3 totals 18 residues. CDR1 is LGHNA and CDR2 is YNFKEQ in the germline V gene. CDR3 residues: CASSQALGQRGKGGELFF. In nucleotides, the CDR3 is TGTGCCAGCAGCCAAGCGTTGGGCCAGCGGGGGAAGGGCGGGGAGCTGTTTTTT.

The V call is TRBV5-1, the J call TRBJ2-6; 11 positions match TRBD2. The V gene end was trimmed by 6 bases and the J gene end by 4 bases; junction bases not matched to a gene: 12. The germline V gene has CDR1 SGHRS and CDR2 YFSETQ. This CDR3 region has 18 residues. CDR3 nucleotides: TGCGCCAGCACTGAAACGGGACTAGCGGAGTGGGGGGCCAACGTCCTGACTTTC. Protein sequence: CASTETGLAEWGANVLTF.

The rearrangement links TRBV4-1 to TRBJ2-1, with D possibly matching TRBD2 (6 bases). The germline V gene encodes CDR1 MGHRA and CDR2 YSYEKL. V dropped 1 base and J dropped 6 bases, with 16 bases sitting between them. The CDR3 is 16 amino acids. Written as DNA, the CDR3 is TGCGCCAGCAGCCAAGCTGCTGGACTACCTACCAATGAGCAGTTCTTC. Amino acids: CASSQAAGLPTNEQFF.

The chain couples TRBV7-2 to TRBJ2-3, with 7 bases aligning to TRBD2. The CDR3 runs to 15 residues. Germline CDR1 is SGHTA and CDR2 is FQGNSA. The junction had 6 bases not matched to a gene; V was cut back by 3 bases and J by 3 bases. CDR3 bases: TGTGCCAGCAGCTTTACGGGAGGCAAGACAGATACGCAGTATTTT. The encoded protein is CASSFTGGKTDTQYF.

There are many counts of this clone. The J gene is TRBJ2-7, the V gene TRBV5-1, with 9 bases aligning to TRBD1. V shed 4 bases, J shed 6 bases, and the junction held 11 bases outside the gene matches. Germline V gene lookup returns CDR1 SGHRS and CDR2 YFSETQ. This CDR3 spans 15 amino acids. CDR3 sequence: CASSLTGTGYSEQYF. In nucleotides, the CDR3 is TGCGCCAGCAGCCTCACCGGGACAGGGTATTCCGAGCAGTACTTC.

This clone was counted once. The chain combines TRBV30 with TRBJ2-7; TRBD2 agrees at 7 bases. This CDR3 spans 14 amino acids. Germline V gene sequence: CDR1 GTSNPN, CDR2 SVGIG (reference sequence). Trimming cost V 3 bases and J 3 bases; bases outside gene matches: 8. The CDR3 region is CAWSQLAGVYEQYF. For the CDR3, the DNA is TGTGCCTGGAGCCAGTTAGCGGGTGTCTACGAGCAGTACTTC.

This clone has just one count. V is TRBV7-9 and J is TRBJ1-2, with TRBD1 identical over 9 bases. J gave up 8 bases and V 5 bases, and 6 bases lay outside the gene matches. The germline CDR1 and CDR2 sequences are SEHNR and FQNEAQ (reference sequence). The CDR3 is 13 amino acids. DNA of the CDR3: TGTGCCAGCAGCCCTCGGGACAGGGAGGGCTACACCTTC. This gives the protein CASSPRDREGYTF.

This clone was seen just once. The chain couples TRBV29-1 to TRBJ2-1; TRBD2 matches 13 bases. With 5 bases clipped from V and 0 bases from J, the junction kept 10 bases outside the gene matches. This CDR3 spans 18 amino acids. The germline gives CDR1 SQVTM, CDR2 ANQGSEA. The CDR3 DNA reads TGCAGCGTTTTGGGACTAGCGGGAAGTCGGAGCTCCTACAATGAGCAGTTCTTC. This translates into CSVLGLAGSRSSYNEQFF.

The chain joins TRBV4-2 to TRBJ1-2, with 7 bases matching TRBD1. J gave up 4 bases and V 0 bases, and 11 bases lay outside the gene matches. Germline loops: CDR1 LGHNA, CDR2 YNFKEQ. This CDR3 is 17 amino acids long. DNA of the CDR3: TGTGCCAGCAGCCAAGAGAAATTGCTGACAGGGACCTATGGCTACACCTTC. Its protein product is CASSQEKLLTGTYGYTF.

The V call is TRBV29-1, the J call TRBJ1-5, with D possibly being TRBD1 (5 bases). Germline CDR1 reads SQVTM; CDR2 reads ANQGSEA. With 4 bases removed from V and 7 bases from J, the gap between germline ends came to 14 bases. The CDR3 length is 13 residues. The CDR3 DNA is TGCAGCGTTGGAGGCGGGGGTAGCCAGCCCCAGCATTTT. Translating gives CSVGGGGSQPQHF.

The chain carries TRBV9 and TRBJ1-2; D gene uncertain. The CDR3 has 11 residues. The germline V gene encodes CDR1 SGDLS and CDR2 YYNGEE. The germline V and J ends were trimmed by 8 bases and 8 bases, with 13 bases remaining between them. CDR3 sequence: CASDNTGGYTF. The CDR3 DNA is TGTGCCAGTGACAACACGGGGGGCTACACCTTC.

This chain uses TRBV7-3 with TRBJ2-1; D uncertain. V shed 5 bases and J shed 0 bases, with 11 bases lying between them. In germline, CDR1 is SGHTA, CDR2 FQGTGA. The CDR3 has 15 amino acids. The CDR3 loop reads CASSLDSSSYNEQFF. CDR3 in DNA: TGTGCCAGCAGCCTTGACTCGAGCTCCTACAATGAGCAGTTCTTC.

The chain recombines TRBV5-4 with TRBJ2-7; 12 nucleotides align to TRBD1. V lost 5 bases and J lost 3; bases outside the gene matches: 6. The V gene's germline CDR1 is SGHNT and CDR2 YYREEE (reference sequence). This CDR3 region has 15 residues. Written as DNA, the CDR3 is TGTGCCAGCAGTTCCGGGACAGGGGGCATCTACGAGCAGTACTTC. This encodes CASSSGTGGIYEQYF. Full variable domain (missing parts from reference TRBV5-4 and TRBJ2-7): ETGVTQSPTHLIKTRGQQVTLRCSSQSGHNTVSWYQQALGQGPQFIFQYYREEENGRGNFPPRFSGLQFPNYSSELNVNALELDDSALYLCASSSGTGGIYEQYFGPGTRLTVT.